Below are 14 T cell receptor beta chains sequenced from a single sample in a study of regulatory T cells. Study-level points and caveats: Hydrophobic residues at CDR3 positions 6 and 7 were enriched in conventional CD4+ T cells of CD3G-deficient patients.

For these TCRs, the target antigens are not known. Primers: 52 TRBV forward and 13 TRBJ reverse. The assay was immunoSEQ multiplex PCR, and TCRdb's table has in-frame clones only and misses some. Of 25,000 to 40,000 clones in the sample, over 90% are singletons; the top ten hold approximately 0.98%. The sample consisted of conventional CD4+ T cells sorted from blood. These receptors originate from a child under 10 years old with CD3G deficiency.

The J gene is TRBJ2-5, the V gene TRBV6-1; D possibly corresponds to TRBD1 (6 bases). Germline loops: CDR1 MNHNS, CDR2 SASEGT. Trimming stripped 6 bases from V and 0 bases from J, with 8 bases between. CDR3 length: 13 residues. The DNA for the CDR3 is TGTGCCAGCAGCAGGGGTTACCAAGAGACCCAGTACTTC. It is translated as CASSRGYQETQYF.

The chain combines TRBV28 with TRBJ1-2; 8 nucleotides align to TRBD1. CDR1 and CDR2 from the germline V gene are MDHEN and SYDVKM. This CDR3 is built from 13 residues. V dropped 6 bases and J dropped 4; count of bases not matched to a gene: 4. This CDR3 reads CASRGQVGYGYTF. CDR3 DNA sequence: TGTGCCAGCAGGGGACAGGTCGGCTATGGCTACACCTTC.

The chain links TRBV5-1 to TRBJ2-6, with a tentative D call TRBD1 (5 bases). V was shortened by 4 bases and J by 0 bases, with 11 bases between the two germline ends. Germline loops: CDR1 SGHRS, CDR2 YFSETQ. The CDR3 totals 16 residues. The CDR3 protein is CASSADRASGANVLTF. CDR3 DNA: TGCGCCAGCAGCGCAGACAGAGCCTCTGGGGCCAACGTCCTGACTTTC. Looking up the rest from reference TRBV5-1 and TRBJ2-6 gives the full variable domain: KAGVTQTPRYLIKTRGQQVTLSCSPISGHRSVSWYQQTPGQGLQFLFEYFSETQRNKGNFPGRFSGRQFSNSRSEMNVSTLELGDSALYLCASSADRASGANVLTFGAGSRLTVL.

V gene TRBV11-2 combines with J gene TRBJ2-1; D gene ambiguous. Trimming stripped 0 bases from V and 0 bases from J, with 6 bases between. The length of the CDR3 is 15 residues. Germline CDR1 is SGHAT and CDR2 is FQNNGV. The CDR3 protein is CASSLEPGSYNEQFF. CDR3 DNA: TGTGCCAGCAGCTTAGAACCGGGCTCCTACAATGAGCAGTTCTTC.

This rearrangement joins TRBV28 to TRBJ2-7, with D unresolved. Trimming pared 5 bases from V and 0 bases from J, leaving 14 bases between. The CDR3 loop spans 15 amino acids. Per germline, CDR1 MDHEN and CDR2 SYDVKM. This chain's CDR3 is CASSLGSVSSYEQYF. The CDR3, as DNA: TGTGCCAGCAGTCTTGGGTCCGTTAGCTCCTACGAGCAGTACTTC.

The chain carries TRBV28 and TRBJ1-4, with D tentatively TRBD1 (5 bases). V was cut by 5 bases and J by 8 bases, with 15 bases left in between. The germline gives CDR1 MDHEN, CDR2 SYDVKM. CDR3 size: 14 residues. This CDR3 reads CASSGGALKEKLFF. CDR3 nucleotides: TGTGCCAGCAGTGGTGGGGCGTTGAAAGAAAAACTGTTTTTT.

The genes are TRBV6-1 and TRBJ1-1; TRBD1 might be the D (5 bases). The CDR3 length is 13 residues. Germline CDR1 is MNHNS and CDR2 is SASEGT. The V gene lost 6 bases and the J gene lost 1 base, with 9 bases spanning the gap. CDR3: CASRRQTNTEAFF. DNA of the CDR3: TGTGCCAGCAGACGACAGACGAACACTGAAGCTTTCTTT.

CDR3 protein: CASSLDPSSGDQYF. CDR3 nucleotide sequence: TGCGCCAGCAGCTTGGATCCGTCTAGTGGGGACCAGTACTTC. The chain recombines TRBV5-1 with TRBJ2-7; perhaps D is TRBD1 or TRBD2 (5 bases each). CDR1 is SGHRS and CDR2 is YFSETQ in the germline V gene. Trimming left V 0 bases short and J 10 bases short, with 17 bases between. This CDR3 has 14 amino acids.

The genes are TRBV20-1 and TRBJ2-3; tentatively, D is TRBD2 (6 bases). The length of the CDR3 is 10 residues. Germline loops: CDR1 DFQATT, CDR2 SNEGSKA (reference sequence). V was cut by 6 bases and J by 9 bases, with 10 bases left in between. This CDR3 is CSAGTYTQYF. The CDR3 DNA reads TGCAGTGCGGGGACTTACACGCAGTATTTT.

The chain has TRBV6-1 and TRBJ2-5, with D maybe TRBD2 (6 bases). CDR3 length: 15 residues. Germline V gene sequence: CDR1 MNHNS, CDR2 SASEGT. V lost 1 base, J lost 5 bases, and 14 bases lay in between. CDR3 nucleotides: TGTGCCAGCAGTGAAGATGGAACTAGCCGGGAGACCCAGTACTTC. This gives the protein CASSEDGTSRETQYF.

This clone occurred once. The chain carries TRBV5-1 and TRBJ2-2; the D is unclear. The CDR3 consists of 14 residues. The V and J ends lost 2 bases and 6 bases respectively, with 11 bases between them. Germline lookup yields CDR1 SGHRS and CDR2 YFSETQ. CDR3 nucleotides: TGCGCCAGCAGCTTCAACGGTGGAGCCGGGGAGCTGTTTTTT. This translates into CASSFNGGAGELFF.

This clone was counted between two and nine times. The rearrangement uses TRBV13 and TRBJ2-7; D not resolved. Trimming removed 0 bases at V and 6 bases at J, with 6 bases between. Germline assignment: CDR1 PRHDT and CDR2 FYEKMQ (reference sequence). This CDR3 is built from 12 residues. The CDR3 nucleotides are TGTGCCAGCAGCTTAGGCCGCTCCGAGCAGTACTTC. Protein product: CASSLGRSEQYF.

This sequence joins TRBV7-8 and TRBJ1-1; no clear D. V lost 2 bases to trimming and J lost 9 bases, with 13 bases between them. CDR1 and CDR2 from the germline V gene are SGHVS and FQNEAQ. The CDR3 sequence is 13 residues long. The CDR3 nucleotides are TGTGCCAGCAGCTTAACTCTTCGGGGTCAAGCTTTCTTT. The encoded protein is CASSLTLRGQAFF.

The CDR3 loop reads CASRKGLTDHTEAFF. The CDR3 region has the DNA TGTGCCAGCAGAAAGGGGCTAACGGATCACACTGAAGCTTTCTTT. The rearrangement joins TRBV28 to TRBJ1-1, with a tentative D call TRBD1 (5 bases). Looked up from germline, CDR1 is MDHEN and CDR2 is SYDVKM. Trimming cost V 6 bases and J 3 bases, with 17 bases left between them. The CDR3 has 15 residues.